In this sample, the clone carrying this T cell receptor beta chain turned up once. Antigen specificity is unknown. CDR1 and CDR2 from the germline V gene are SGHAT and FQNNGV. The CDR3 contains 13 residues. V lost 2 bases, J lost 4 bases, and 6 bases lay in between. Relapse after autologous stem cell transplantation occurred in every patient, and brentuximab vedotin exposure varied. The study recorded best responses of complete response, partial response or progressive disease. The data derive from a study of PD-1 blockade in classical Hodgkin lymphoma. On the study more broadly: Patients had nivolumab dosed at 3 mg/kg, delivered intravenously every 2 weeks.

Using immunoSEQ multiplex PCR, the repertoire was profiled, and TCRdb retains in-frame clones only, with some absent. Here the sample spans roughly 20,000 clones, about four fifths being singletons. Study-level results: Relative to healthy donors, newly diagnosed patients reportedly had lower baseline TCR diversity, which was reported as lower still in relapsed/refractory patients.

The clonotype comes from a human donor with classical Hodgkin lymphoma. The specimen comprised peripheral blood mononuclear cells (PBMCs), sampled at baseline. V and J are TRBV11-2 and TRBJ2-1; D is ambiguous. CDR3 sequence: CASSLTEYNEQFF. The CDR3 DNA follows: TGTGCCAGCAGCTTAACCGAATACAATGAGCAGTTCTTC.